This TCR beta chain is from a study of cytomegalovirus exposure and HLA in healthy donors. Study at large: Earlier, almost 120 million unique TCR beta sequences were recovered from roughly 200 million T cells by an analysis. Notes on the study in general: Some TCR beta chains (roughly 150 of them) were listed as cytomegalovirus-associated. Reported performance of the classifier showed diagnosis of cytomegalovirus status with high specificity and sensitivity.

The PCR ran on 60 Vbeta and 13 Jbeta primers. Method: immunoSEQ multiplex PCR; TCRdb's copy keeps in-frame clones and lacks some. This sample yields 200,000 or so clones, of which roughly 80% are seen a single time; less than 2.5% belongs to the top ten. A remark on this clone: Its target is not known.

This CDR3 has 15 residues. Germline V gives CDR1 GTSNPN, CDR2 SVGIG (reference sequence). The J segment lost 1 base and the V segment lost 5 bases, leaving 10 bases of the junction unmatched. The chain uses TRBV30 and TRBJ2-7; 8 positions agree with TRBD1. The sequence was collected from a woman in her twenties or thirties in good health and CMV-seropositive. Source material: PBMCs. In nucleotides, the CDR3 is TGTGCCTGGGGTCAGGGGGCGTTAAGATCCTACGAGCAGTACTTC. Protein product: CAWGQGALRSYEQYF.